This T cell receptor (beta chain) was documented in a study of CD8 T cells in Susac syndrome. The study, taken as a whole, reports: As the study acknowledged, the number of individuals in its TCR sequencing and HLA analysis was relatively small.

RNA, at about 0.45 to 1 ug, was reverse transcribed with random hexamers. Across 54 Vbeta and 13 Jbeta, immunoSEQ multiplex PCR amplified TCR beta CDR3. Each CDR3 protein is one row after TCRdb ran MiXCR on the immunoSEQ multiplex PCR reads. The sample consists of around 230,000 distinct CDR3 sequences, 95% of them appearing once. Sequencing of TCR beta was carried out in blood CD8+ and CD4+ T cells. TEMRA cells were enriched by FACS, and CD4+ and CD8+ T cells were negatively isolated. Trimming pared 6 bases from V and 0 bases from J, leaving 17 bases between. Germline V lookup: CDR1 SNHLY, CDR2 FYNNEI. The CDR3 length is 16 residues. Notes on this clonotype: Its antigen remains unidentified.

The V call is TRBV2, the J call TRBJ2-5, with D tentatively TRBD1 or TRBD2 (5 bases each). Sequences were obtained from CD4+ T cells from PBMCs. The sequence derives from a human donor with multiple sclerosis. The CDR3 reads CASRSGTEWYQETQYF. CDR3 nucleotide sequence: TGTGCCAGCAGATCCGGGACGGAATGGTACCAAGAGACCCAGTACTTC.